This TCR beta chain was sequenced for a study of blood T cell repertoires in COVID-19. Study overall: T cells, B-cell-depleted T cells, or PBMCs supplied cDNA or gDNA.

Participants spanned ages about 18 to 100 years and resided in fewer than 30 US areas. The table came from immunoSEQ multiplex PCR; TCRdb's copy has only in-frame clones and leaves some out. The repertoire holds about 280,000 clones, 85% seen once, with roughly 2.6% in the top ten. This CDR3 has 17 amino acids. V was clipped by 1 base and J by 2 bases, with 14 bases between them. Germline CDR1 LNHNV, CDR2 YYDKDF (reference sequence). The TCR sequence derives from a woman in her forties or fifties who had recovered from COVID-19. Source material: PBMCs or T cells enriched from blood (not recorded which). The chain recombines TRBV15 with TRBJ1-4, with D tentatively TRBD1 (6 bases). CDR3: CATSRAGDPTTNEKLFF. The CDR3 bases are TGTGCCACCAGCAGAGCAGGGGACCCGACGACTAATGAAAAACTGTTTTTT.